This T cell receptor (beta chain) was recovered during a study of cytomegalovirus exposure and HLA in healthy donors. Germline values: CDR1 LNHDA, CDR2 SQIVND (reference sequence). With V trimmed by 7 bases and J by 2 bases, 8 bases remained unmatched. The CDR3 is made up of 16 amino acids. General study points: The majority of TCR sequences were rare, yet some public TCRs appeared in many donors. Reportedly, HLA-A and HLA-B alleles of most subjects were accurately predicted from TCR beta.

Both 60 Vbeta primers and 13 Jbeta primers went into the PCR. Produced via immunoSEQ multiplex PCR; TCRdb's table is partial and in-frame only. The sample has some 50,000 clones, less than 75% seen once; the top ten hold 6.3%. With respect to this clone: The antigen is unknown.

The sample was PBMCs. V usage is TRBV19 and J usage is TRBJ2-2; TRBD2 matches at 9 bases. The TCR was taken from a man under 40 in good health and CMV-seronegative. The CDR3 nucleotides are TGTGCCAGTATGGCTAGCGGGACCGCTAACACCGGGGAGCTGTTTTTT. It yields the protein CASMASGTANTGELFF.